Listed here are 28 T cell receptor beta chains from one sample, sequenced in a study of blood T cell repertoires in COVID-19. Clones were sequenced by immunoSEQ multiplex PCR, and TCRdb holds only the in-frame ones, with some missing. Here the sample spans 150,000 or so clones, 80% to 90% being singletons. The sample comprised peripheral blood. The receptors originated from a man between 60 and 75 years old with active or convalescent COVID-19.

Sample share makes this clone medium-sized. The J gene is TRBJ2-2, the V gene TRBV11-2, with 10 bases matching TRBD2. V lost 5 bases and J lost 2; bases outside the gene matches: 5. The CDR3 extends over 16 amino acids. The germline gives CDR1 SGHAT, CDR2 FQNNGV. The CDR3 here is CASSPRTSGNTGELFF. CDR3 DNA sequence: TGTGCCAGCAGCCCCAGGACTAGCGGCAACACCGGGGAGCTGTTTTTT.

Remarks on this clone: One end of the junction varies from germline; a read error may be responsible. J is TRBJ2-5 and V is TRBV4-3, with 8 bases matching TRBD2. CDR3 length equals 16 residues. The germline V gene has CDR1 LGHNA and CDR2 YSLEER. The CDR3 sequence: CASSQGVLAEQETQYF. For the CDR3, the DNA is TGCGCCAGCAGTCAAGGGGTACTAGCGGAGCAAGAGACCCAGTACTTC.

The genes are TRBV30 and TRBJ2-7; 10 nucleotides agree with TRBD1. Germline V lookup: CDR1 GTSNPN, CDR2 SVGIG (reference sequence). This CDR3 is built from 13 residues. Trimming at V came to 7 bases and at J to 2 bases, leaving 5 bases not matched to a gene. The CDR3 nucleotides are TGTGCCTACTCCGACAGGGGGCCCTACGAGCAGTACTTC. The encoded protein is CAYSDRGPYEQYF.

The chain employs TRBV6-6 and TRBJ1-5; D gene ambiguous. The CDR3 spans 15 residues. Germline-derived CDR1 and CDR2 are MNHNY and SVGAGI (reference sequence). V lost 0 bases to trimming and J lost 7 bases, with 13 bases between them. The CDR3 DNA is TGTGCCAGCAGTTACTCAAACCCTGGCGGGCAGCCCCAGCATTTT. It specifies CASSYSNPGGQPQHF.

The chain couples TRBV24-1 to TRBJ1-6; no clear D gene. CDR1 KGHDR and CDR2 SFDVKD come from the germline V gene. The CDR3 consists of 16 residues. V was shortened by 9 bases and J by 5 bases, with 19 bases between the two germline ends. CDR3 DNA: TGTGCCACCGATTATCTTCGGGTGGGAGATAATTCACCCCTCCACTTT. Translating gives CATDYLRVGDNSPLHF.

The rearrangement joins TRBV5-1 to TRBJ2-5; D might be TRBD1 (5 bases). V shed 0 bases and J shed 5 bases, with 17 bases lying between them. The CDR3 is made up of 16 amino acids. Germline CDR1 is SGHRS and CDR2 is YFSETQ. The CDR3 nucleotides read TGCGCCAGCAGCTTGGTGTCTGGACAAGGGCCCGAGACCCAGTACTTC. Protein product: CASSLVSGQGPETQYF.

The chain uses TRBV18 and TRBJ1-1; the match to TRBD1 covers 8 bases. V gave up 2 bases and J gave up 0 bases; unmatched junction bases: 5. CDR3 length: 16 residues. Germline CDR1 reads KGHSH; CDR2 reads LQKENI. The CDR3 loop reads CASSPRRTGMNTEAFF. The CDR3 region has the DNA TGTGCCAGCTCACCAAGGCGGACAGGGATGAACACTGAAGCTTTCTTT.

The rearrangement links TRBV6-5 to TRBJ1-2, with TRBD1 matching 10 bases. The ends lost 2 bases at V and 5 bases at J; junction bases unmatched: 5. This CDR3 comprises 15 residues. Looked up from germline, CDR1 is MNHEY and CDR2 is SVGAGI. CDR3: CASSYRDRGGYGYTF. As DNA, the CDR3 is TGTGCCAGCAGTTACCGGGACAGGGGTGGGTATGGCTACACCTTC.

The V gene is TRBV20-1, the J gene TRBJ2-5; tentatively, D is TRBD2 (5 bases). The germline V and J ends were trimmed by 3 bases and 0 bases, with 8 bases remaining between them. Germline loops: CDR1 DFQATT, CDR2 SNEGSKA (reference sequence). The CDR3 sequence is 13 residues long. In nucleotides, the CDR3 is TGCAGTGCTAGTGGACTCTACCAAGAGACCCAGTACTTC. This translates into CSASGLYQETQYF.

The rearrangement joins TRBV15 to TRBJ1-6, with a weak D call TRBD1 (5 bases). The length of the CDR3 is 15 residues. V was shortened by 1 base and J by 7 bases, with 11 bases between the two germline ends. CDR1 is LNHNV and CDR2 is YYDKDF in the germline V gene (reference sequence). The CDR3 is CATSRAWTTNSPLHF. The CDR3 DNA reads TGTGCCACCAGCAGAGCTTGGACAACAAATTCACCCCTCCACTTT. The full variable domain, completed using reference TRBV15 and TRBJ1-6, is DAMVIQNPRYQVTQFGKPVTLSCSQTLNHNVMYWYQQKSSQAPKLLFHYYDKDFNNEADTPDNFQSRRPNTSFCFLDIRSPGLGDTAMYLCATSRAWTTNSPLHFGNGTRLTVT.

J is TRBJ2-2 and V is TRBV19; possibly TRBD1 for D (6 bases). Germline V CDR1 and CDR2: LNHDA, SQIVND (reference sequence). V lost 10 bases and J 6 bases, leaving 18 bases between the germline ends. The CDR3 length is 14 residues. CDR3: CATGQDRGAGELFF. CDR3 coding DNA: TGTGCCACGGGCCAGGACAGAGGAGCCGGGGAGCTGTTTTTT. Full variable domain (outside the CDR3, taken from reference TRBV19 and TRBJ2-2): DGGITQSPKYLFRKEGQNVTLSCEQNLNHDAMYWYRQDPGQGLRLIYYSQIVNDFQKGDIAEGYSVSREKKESFPLTVTSAQKNPTAFYLCATGQDRGAGELFFGEGSRLTVL.

The chain has TRBV28 and TRBJ2-1; the D is unclear. Per the germline V gene, CDR1 is MDHEN and CDR2 is SYDVKM. The V end lost 7 bases, the J end lost 6 bases, and 10 bases lay between the germline ends. The CDR3 runs to 12 residues. The CDR3 protein is CASTNTLNEQFF. The CDR3 bases are TGTGCCAGCACCAATACTCTCAATGAGCAGTTCTTC.

This clone was found once. The V gene is TRBV12-3 or TRBV12-4, the J gene TRBJ1-3, with D possibly being TRBD1 (5 bases). CDR3 length equals 11 residues. Trimming took 4 bases from V and 14 from J, leaving 12 bases between them. The CDR3 loop is CASSWGPQVYF. CDR3 coding DNA: TGTGCCAGCAGTTGGGGCCCACAGGTATATTTT.

CDR3: CSVLTGEFGELFF. Written as DNA, the CDR3 is TGCAGCGTCCTAACAGGGGAATTCGGGGAGCTGTTTTTT. This chain uses TRBV29-1 with TRBJ2-2, with 7 bases fitting TRBD1. J was trimmed by 7 bases and V by 6 bases; bases with no gene match: 8. Germline CDR1 SQVTM, CDR2 ANQGSEA. There are 13 residues in the CDR3.

The CDR3 spells CASSPGTALNTEAFF. CDR3 bases: TGTGCCAGCAGTCCTGGGACAGCTCTAAACACTGAAGCTTTCTTT. The chain is built from TRBV27 and TRBJ1-1; 7 positions match TRBD1. CDR3 length equals 15 residues. Unmatched junction bases numbered 8, after V lost 5 bases and J lost 2 bases. Germline V gives CDR1 MNHEY, CDR2 SMNVEV (reference sequence).

The rearrangement links TRBV6-1 to TRBJ1-5; D gene ambiguous. CDR1 and CDR2 from the germline V gene are MNHNS and SASEGT. The CDR3 covers 15 residues. V was clipped by 2 bases and J by 5 bases, with 13 bases between them. CDR3: CASSERNRPDQPQHF. DNA of the CDR3: TGTGCCAGCAGTGAACGTAACCGTCCGGATCAGCCCCAGCATTTT.

The chain combines TRBV3-1 (or the pseudogene TRBV3-2) with TRBJ2-1; 7 positions agree with TRBD1. Germline CDR1 LGHDT, CDR2 YNNKEL (reference sequence). V lost 1 base to trimming and J lost 7 bases; unmatched junction nucleotides: 4. CDR3 length: 14 amino acids. Written as DNA, the CDR3 is TGTGCCAGCAGCCAAGTTGGCAGGGGGAATGAGCAGTTCTTC. Its translation is CASSQVGRGNEQFF.

The J gene is TRBJ2-7, the V gene TRBV7-3; tentatively, D is TRBD2 (6 bases). Germline V gene lookup returns CDR1 SGHTA and CDR2 FQGTGA. CDR3 size: 13 residues. Trimming pared 6 bases from V and 6 bases from J, leaving 15 bases between. In nucleotides, the CDR3 is TGTGCCAGCAGTCTCAAAACTAGCAGCGAGCAGTACTTC. Encoded protein: CASSLKTSSEQYF.

This clone was counted only a few times. The chain has TRBV4-2 and TRBJ2-1, with D possibly being TRBD2 (6 bases). The V end was cut by 0 bases, the J end by 8 bases, with 17 bases between. CDR1 LGHNA and CDR2 YNFKEQ come from the germline V gene. The CDR3 is 16 amino acids. The CDR3 sequence is CASSQDRTTPQHEQFF. CDR3 sequence (DNA): TGTGCCAGCAGCCAAGACCGGACTACTCCGCAACATGAGCAGTTCTTC.

This clone was detected only once. The V call is TRBV7-2, the J call TRBJ1-1; D may be TRBD1 (5 bases). The CDR3 has 14 amino acids. The germline gives CDR1 SGHTA, CDR2 FQGNSA. V was pared by 3 bases and J by 7 bases, with 15 bases between. CDR3 nucleotide sequence: TGTGCCAGCAGCTTGGGGGAGGCGGGGAATGAAGCTTTCTTT. It codes for CASSLGEAGNEAFF.

This clone was recorded once. The V call is TRBV6-2 or TRBV6-3, the J call TRBJ1-5; D remains ambiguous. Trimming left V 0 bases short and J 3 bases short, with 3 bases between. The CDR3 has 13 residues. CDR1 is MNHEY and CDR2 is SVGEGT in the germline V gene. CDR3 protein: CASSYSYNQPQHF. CDR3 nucleotides: TGTGCCAGCAGTTACTCTTACAATCAGCCCCAGCATTTT.

This clone was observed a single time. The V call is TRBV9, the J call TRBJ2-2; tentatively, D is TRBD2 (6 bases). V lost 4 bases and J 6 bases, leaving 19 bases between the germline ends. The CDR3 covers 16 residues. Looked up from germline, CDR1 is SGDLS and CDR2 is YYNGEE. CDR3 in DNA: TGTGCCAGCAGCCCGGGGGACGGGAGAGGGGCCGGGGAGCTGTTTTTT. Translating gives CASSPGDGRGAGELFF.

The rearrangement uses TRBV7-9 and TRBJ2-3, with TRBD1 matching 9 bases. CDR1 is SEHNR, CDR2 FQNEAQ, per germline (reference sequence). The CDR3 sequence is 16 residues long. After removal of 5 bases from V and 2 bases from J, the junction contained 8 bases not matched to a gene. The CDR3: CASSQDRGRFTDTQYF. CDR3 nucleotide sequence: TGTGCCAGCAGCCAGGACAGGGGCCGTTTCACAGATACGCAGTATTTT.

The chain carries TRBV10-3 and TRBJ1-5; 7 bases agree with TRBD1. Trimming removed 2 bases from V and 2 bases from J; junction bases left unmatched: 3. Germline lookup yields CDR1 ENHRY and CDR2 SYGVKD. The CDR3 sequence is 15 residues long. The CDR3 coding sequence is TGTGCCATCAGTGAGAGGCAGGGGGGCAATCAGCCCCAGCATTTT. This sequence encodes CAISERQGGNQPQHF.

J is TRBJ2-1 and V is TRBV3-1 (or the pseudogene TRBV3-2), with 11 bases fitting TRBD2. The V segment lost 4 bases and the J segment 5 bases; nucleotides outside the gene matches: 4. From germline, CDR1 is LGHDT and CDR2 YNNKEL (reference sequence). There are 15 residues in the CDR3. CDR3 sequence (DNA): TGTGCCAGCAGCCTGACTAGCGGGAAACACAATGAGCAGTTCTTC. Its translation is CASSLTSGKHNEQFF.

The V call is TRBV4-3, the J call TRBJ1-4, with 11 bases identical to TRBD1. This CDR3 has 17 residues. V shed 4 bases, J shed 3 bases, and the junction held 7 bases outside the gene matches. Germline CDR1 reads LGHNA; CDR2 reads YSLEER. The CDR3: CASSPWTGGPSNEKLFF. The CDR3 coding sequence is TGCGCCAGCAGCCCTTGGACAGGGGGCCCGTCTAATGAAAAACTGTTTTTT.

V is TRBV28 and J is TRBJ1-1; 10 positions agree with TRBD1. The J segment lost 11 bases and the V segment lost 8 bases, leaving 17 bases of the junction unmatched. The CDR3 is made up of 15 amino acids. Germline CDR1 reads MDHEN; CDR2 reads SYDVKM. CDR3 coding DNA: TGTGCCAGCGTGGGGGACATGACAGGGGGCGCGGCGGCTTTCTTT. It yields the protein CASVGDMTGGAAAFF.

This clone appeared once. The V and J genes are TRBV6-1 and TRBJ2-7, with D tentatively TRBD2 (6 bases). The germline gives CDR1 MNHNS, CDR2 SASEGT. This CDR3 has 14 amino acids. The V and J ends lost 3 bases and 6 bases respectively, with 15 bases between them. The CDR3, as DNA: TGTGCCAGCAGTGAGTCTTTTATGGGGGGCGAGCAGTACTTC. Translating gives CASSESFMGGEQYF.